The TCR beta chain under discussion was sequenced for a study of response to subunit inactivated influenza vaccine. About this clonotype itself: Its target is not known.

Points from the study as a whole: Few additional T cells are recruited per seasonal influenza vaccination, authors suggested.

A single record per CDR3 protein comes from TCRdb applying MiXCR to the RT-PCR reads. The sample shows roughly 570,000 distinct CDR3 sequences, 10% to 15% of them seen only once. Germline V gene lookup returns CDR1 MGHDK and CDR2 SYGVNS. V lost 3 bases to trimming and J lost 4 bases, with 18 bases between them. This CDR3 has 16 residues. The V gene is TRBV25-1, the J gene TRBJ2-5, with D unresolved. The specimen comprised PBMCs from blood, sampled 35 to 45 days after vaccination. The TCR sequence derives from a man between 50 and 59 years old who received an inactivated influenza vaccine. The CDR3 region is CASSEYKGRRRETQYF. In DNA form, the CDR3 reads TGTGCCAGCAGTGAGTATAAGGGCCGCCGGAGAGAGACCCAGTACTTC. Full variable domain (rest looked up from reference TRBV25-1 and TRBJ2-5): EADIYQTPRYLVIGTGKKITLECSQTMGHDKMYWYQQDPGMELHLIHYSYGVNSTEKGDLSSESTVSRIRTEHFPLTLESARPSHTSQYLCASSEYKGRRRETQYFGPGTRLLVL.